The clone carrying this T cell receptor beta chain was counted a single time. V was pared by 6 bases and J by 5 bases, with 13 bases between. This CDR3 is built from 13 residues. CDR1 is MNHEY and CDR2 is SVGAGI in the germline V gene. The data were taken from a study of control samples from healthy donors and cancer patients. Sequencing used immunoSEQ multiplex PCR; TCRdb keeps in-frame clones, though not all of them. Found here are 120,000 or so clones, 70% to 90% of them singletons; the top ten hold 40%. This chain connects TRBV6-5 to TRBJ2-5, with D possibly matching TRBD2 (6 bases). This clonotype originated in a man aged 45-60 years in good health. Sequencing was performed on blood. The chain's CDR3 is CASSRGFGETQYF. In DNA form, the CDR3 reads TGTGCCAGCAGCCGGGGGTTTGGGGAGACCCAGTACTTC.